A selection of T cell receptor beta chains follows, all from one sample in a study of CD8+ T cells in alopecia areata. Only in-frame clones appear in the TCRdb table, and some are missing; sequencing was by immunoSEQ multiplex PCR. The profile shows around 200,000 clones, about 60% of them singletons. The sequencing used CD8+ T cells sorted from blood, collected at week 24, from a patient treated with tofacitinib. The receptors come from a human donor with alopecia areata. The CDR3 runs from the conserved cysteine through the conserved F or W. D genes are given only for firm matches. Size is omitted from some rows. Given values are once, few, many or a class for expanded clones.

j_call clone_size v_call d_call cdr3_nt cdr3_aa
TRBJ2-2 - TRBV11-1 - TGTGCCAGCAGCTATGGGGGTGCAGCATTGAACACCGGGGAGCTGTTTTTT CASSYGGAALNTGELFF
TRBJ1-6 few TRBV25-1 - TGTGCCAGCAGTGGGGTAGCGAATTCACCCCTCCACTTT CASSGVANSPLHF
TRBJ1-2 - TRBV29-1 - TGCAGCGTTTTTGGGGGGCTCTCCTATGGCTACACCTTC CSVFGGLSYGYTF
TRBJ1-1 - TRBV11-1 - TGTGCCAGCAGCTTAGCTTTCGGGGAGATAGCTTTCTTT CASSLAFGEIAFF
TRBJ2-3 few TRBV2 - TGTGCCAGCAGCGAGGATGAGGCGCAGTATTTT CASSEDEAQYF
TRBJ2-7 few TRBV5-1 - TGCGCCAGCAGCTTGGATTACGTCAGAACCTACGAGCAGTACTTC CASSLDYVRTYEQYF
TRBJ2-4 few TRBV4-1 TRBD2 TGCGCCAGCAGCTCTTACCCGACCTCGGGGGGGGTTCCGGTTCCCAAAAACATTCAGTACTTC CASSSYPTSGGVPVPKNIQYF
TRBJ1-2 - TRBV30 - TGTGCCTGGAGTGTAACGGGTCGACAGACTCGGGTCCCTTATGGCTACACCTTC CAWSVTGRQTRVPYGYTF
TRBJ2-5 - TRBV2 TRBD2 TGTGCCAACGGGGGGGAGACCCAGTACTTC CANGGETQYF
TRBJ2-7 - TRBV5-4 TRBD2 TGTGCCAGCAGCCATCTAGCGGCTAGCTCCTACGAGCAGTACTTC CASSHLAASSYEQYF
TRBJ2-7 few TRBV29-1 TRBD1 TGCAGCGTTGTACGACAGGGCTCCTACGAGCAGTACTTC CSVVRQGSYEQYF
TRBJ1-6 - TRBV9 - TGTGCCAGCAGCGCGTCCGGTGTTCATTCACCCCTCCACTTT CASSASGVHSPLHF
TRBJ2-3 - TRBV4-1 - TGCGCCAGCAGCCAGGCCGTTCCGGGGCAGGGAACAGATACGCAGTATTTT CASSQAVPGQGTDTQYF
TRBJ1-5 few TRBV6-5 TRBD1 TGTGCCAGCGGCACCCAGGGGGGGAATCAGCCCCAGCATTTT CASGTQGGNQPQHF
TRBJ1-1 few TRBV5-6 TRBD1 TGTGCCAGCAGTTTGTTTACAGGGGGCACTGAAGCTTTCTTT CASSLFTGGTEAFF
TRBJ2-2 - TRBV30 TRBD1 TGTGCCTGGAGTGGCCGGGGACAGGGGAACGGGGAGCTGTTTTTT CAWSGRGQGNGELFF
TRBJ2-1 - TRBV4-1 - TGCGCCAGCAGCCAAGAAGGGGGAGGACAGTTTGGTCGGTTCTTC CASSQEGGGQFGRFF
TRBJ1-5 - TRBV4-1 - TGCGCCAGCAGCATCAGGGGAGTGGATCAGCCCCAGCATTTT CASSIRGVDQPQHF
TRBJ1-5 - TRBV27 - TGTGCCAGCCGACAGTATTGGGGGACACAACATAGCAATCAGCCCCAGCATTTT CASRQYWGTQHSNQPQHF
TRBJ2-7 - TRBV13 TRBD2 TGTGCCAGCAGGAACCTAGCGGGGGCCACCTACGAGCAGTACTTC CASRNLAGATYEQYF
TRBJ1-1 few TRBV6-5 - TGTGCCAGCAGTTACTCGAAAAATATGAACACTGAAGCTTTCTTT CASSYSKNMNTEAFF
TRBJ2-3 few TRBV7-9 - TGTGCCAGCAGCTCCCCCAATACGCAGTATTTT CASSSPNTQYF
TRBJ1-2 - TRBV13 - TGTGCCAGCAGCTTAGGCCGGGCAGGGGCCCATGGCTACACCTTC CASSLGRAGAHGYTF
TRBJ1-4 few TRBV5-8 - TGTGCCAGCAGCTTGAGGGCCTATAATGAAAAACTGTTTTTT CASSLRAYNEKLFF
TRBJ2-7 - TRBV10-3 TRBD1 TGTGCCATCAGTGAGTCAGGGGACAGGTCAAGGTACTTC CAISESGDRSRYF
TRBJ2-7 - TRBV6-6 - TGTGCCAGCAGTTACTCAGCTACGGGCTACGAGCAGTACTTC CASSYSATGYEQYF
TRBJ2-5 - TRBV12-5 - TGTGCTAGTGGCGAGGGGGAGACCCAGTACTTC CASGEGETQYF
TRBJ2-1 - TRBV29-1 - TGCAGCGTTGTAAAACAGGGAGGAGGGAATGAGCAGTTCTTC CSVVKQGGGNEQFF
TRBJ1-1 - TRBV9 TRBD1 TGTGCCAGCAGCGTAGCCTCTGGGACAGGGGGCGTTGTAGCTTTCTTT CASSVASGTGGVVAFF
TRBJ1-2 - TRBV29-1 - TGCAGCGTTGAAGATCTCGGACAGTGGCCTGCCTATGGCTACACCTTC CSVEDLGQWPAYGYTF
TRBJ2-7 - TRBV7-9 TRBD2 TGTGCCAGCAGCCTAACTAGCGGCACCTACGAGCAGTACTTC CASSLTSGTYEQYF
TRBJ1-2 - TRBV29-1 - TGCAGCGTCGAACGGCAATATGGCTACACCTTC CSVERQYGYTF
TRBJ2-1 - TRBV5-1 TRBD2 TGCGCCAGCAGCTCCCCCGGGGGAAGCGGGGGGGCGTATGAGCAGTTCTTC CASSSPGGSGGAYEQFF
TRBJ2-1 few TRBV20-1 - TGCAGTGCTAGTCGGAAAAGTGAGCAGTTCTTC CSASRKSEQFF
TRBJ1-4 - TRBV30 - TGTGCCTGGAATACGGGCAGGAAAAATGAAAAACTGTTTTTT CAWNTGRKNEKLFF
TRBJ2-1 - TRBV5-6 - TGTGCCAGCAGCTTGGGACTAGGGACCAATGAGCAGTTCTTC CASSLGLGTNEQFF
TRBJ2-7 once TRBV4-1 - TGCGCCAGCAGCCCCAGCACAGGCTACGAGCAGTACTTC CASSPSTGYEQYF
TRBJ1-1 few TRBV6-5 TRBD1 TGTGCCAGCAGTTACTCTGGACAGGGCGGTGAAGCTTTCTTT CASSYSGQGGEAFF
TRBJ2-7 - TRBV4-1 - TGCGCCAGCAGCCAGGTCTGGGTGGGCAGAGATTACGAGCAGTACTTC CASSQVWVGRDYEQYF